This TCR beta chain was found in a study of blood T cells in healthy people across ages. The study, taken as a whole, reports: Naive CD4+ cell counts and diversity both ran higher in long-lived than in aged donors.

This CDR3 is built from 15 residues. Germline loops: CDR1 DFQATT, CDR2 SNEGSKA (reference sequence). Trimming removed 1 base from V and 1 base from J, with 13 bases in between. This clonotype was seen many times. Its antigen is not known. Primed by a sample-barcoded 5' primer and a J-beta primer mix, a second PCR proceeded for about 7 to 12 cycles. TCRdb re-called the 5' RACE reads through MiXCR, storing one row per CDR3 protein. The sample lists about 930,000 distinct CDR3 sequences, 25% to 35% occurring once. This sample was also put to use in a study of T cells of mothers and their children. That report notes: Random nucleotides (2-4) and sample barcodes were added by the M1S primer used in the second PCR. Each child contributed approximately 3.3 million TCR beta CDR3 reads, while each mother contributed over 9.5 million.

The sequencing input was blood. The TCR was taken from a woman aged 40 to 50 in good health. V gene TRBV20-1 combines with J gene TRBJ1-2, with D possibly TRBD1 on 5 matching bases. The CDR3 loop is CSARVQDRLNYGYTF. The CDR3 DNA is TGCAGTGCTAGAGTACAGGACCGTCTTAACTATGGCTACACCTTC.